What follows describes a single T cell receptor (beta chain). Antigen specificity is unknown. Primers included in the PCR were 60 Vbeta and 13 Jbeta primers. Assay: immunoSEQ multiplex PCR; the TCRdb copy retains only in-frame clones and omits some. The table lists about 120,000 clones. The sample comes from a study of cytomegalovirus exposure and HLA in healthy donors. Study-level points and caveats: With further analysis later on, most CMV-associated TCR beta chains appeared HLA-restricted. The study dropped some indistinguishable V segments, TRBV6-2 and TRBV6-3 among them. Immune exposure information available was restricted to CMV serostatus. The authors assumed roughly uniform sequencing depth across donors for presence/absence analyses.

The CDR3 runs to 13 residues. The germline V and J ends were trimmed by 5 bases and 1 base, with 8 bases remaining between them. The V gene's germline CDR1 is SNHLY and CDR2 FYNNEI. The source of this sequence is a man between 18 and 35 years old in good health and CMV-seronegative. The V call is TRBV2, the J call TRBJ1-1; D remains unclear. The specimen was PBMCs. This CDR3 reads CASSLRQNTEAFF. The CDR3 bases are TGTGCCAGCAGTCTCCGACAGAACACTGAAGCTTTCTTT.